Listed below are T cell receptor beta chains from one sample, sequenced in a study of blood T cell repertoires in COVID-19. Some clones are missing from TCRdb's copy, which holds only in-frame ones; the method was immunoSEQ multiplex PCR. The sample has 250,000 to 300,000 clones; 70% to 90% are singletons. Source material: peripheral blood. The receptors stem from a man aged 18 to 35 with active or convalescent COVID-19. CDR3s include the opening cysteine and the closing phenylalanine or tryptophan. A D gene is named only where the DNA matches it firmly. Some rows have no size entry. The others give once, few or many, or a class for an expanded clone.

size: NA
V: TRBV6-5
length: 16
J: TRBJ2-3
D: NA
DNA: TGTGCCAGCAGTTACTCGATGAGGCGGAACACAGATACGCAGTATTTT
CDR3: CASSYSMRRNTDTQYF

size: NA
V: TRBV9
length: 16
J: TRBJ2-3
D: TRBD1
DNA: TGTGCCAGCAGCGTAGTTGGGGGACAGTCAACAGATACGCAGTATTTT
CDR3: CASSVVGGQSTDTQYF

size: NA
V: TRBV7-6
length: 16
J: TRBJ2-3
D: NA
DNA: TGTGCCAGCAGCTTAGGATGGTCGGAGCCCACAGATACGCAGTATTTT
CDR3: CASSLGWSEPTDTQYF

size: NA
V: TRBV15
length: 13
J: TRBJ1-2
D: TRBD1
DNA: TGTGCCACCAGCACGGACAGGGCGTATGGCTACACCTTC
CDR3: CATSTDRAYGYTF

size: NA
V: TRBV6-5
length: 14
J: TRBJ1-2
D: TRBD1
DNA: TGTGCCAGCAGTCCCCGGGACAGGGACGATGGCTACACCTTC
CDR3: CASSPRDRDDGYTF

size: NA
V: TRBV4-1
length: 17
J: TRBJ2-5
D: TRBD2
DNA: TGCGCCAGCAGCCCCACCGAGCTAGCGGGGGGGAGAGAGACCCAGTACTTC
CDR3: CASSPTELAGGRETQYF

size: NA
V: TRBV7-8
length: 12
J: TRBJ1-5
D: NA
DNA: TGTGCCAGCAGCTTAGCGAGTCAGCCCCAGCATTTT
CDR3: CASSLASQPQHF

size: once
V: TRBV9
length: 14
J: TRBJ1-2
D: NA
DNA: TGTGCCAGCAGCGCTACCTCGGACAGCTATGGCTACACCTTC
CDR3: CASSATSDSYGYTF

size: NA
V: TRBV6-6
length: 13
J: TRBJ2-5
D: NA
DNA: TGTGCCAGCGCGCGGGGGCCCCAAGAGACCCAGTACTTC
CDR3: CASARGPQETQYF

size: NA
V: TRBV11-3
length: 13
J: TRBJ2-3
D: NA
DNA: TGTGCCAGCAGTACGGGAAGCACAGATACGCAGTATTTT
CDR3: CASSTGSTDTQYF

size: NA
V: TRBV3-1/TRBV3-2
length: 14
J: TRBJ1-1
D: NA
DNA: TGTGCCAGCAGCCCAGGTCCGGGGGTCGGTGAAGCTTTCTTT
CDR3: CASSPGPGVGEAFF

size: NA
V: TRBV5-4
length: 15
J: TRBJ2-7
D: NA
DNA: TGTGCCAGCAGCCTTATCGAGACGGGATACTACGAGCAGTACTTC
CDR3: CASSLIETGYYEQYF

size: NA
V: TRBV4-1
length: 14
J: TRBJ1-1
D: NA
DNA: TGCGCCAGCAGCCAAGAACGGGGAAACACTGAAGCTTTCTTT
CDR3: CASSQERGNTEAFF

size: once
V: TRBV30
length: 13
J: TRBJ1-1
D: NA
DNA: TGTGCCTGGAGTTTTCGCAGGTTGACTGAAGCTTTCTTT
CDR3: CAWSFRRLTEAFF

size: few
V: TRBV19
length: 16
J: TRBJ1-6
D: TRBD1
DNA: TGTGCCAGTAGTATCGGATTGACAGGGGGTAATTCACCCCTCCACTTT
CDR3: CASSIGLTGGNSPLHF

size: once
V: TRBV29-1
length: 18
J: TRBJ2-3
D: TRBD1
DNA: TGCAGCGTTGGGTCCGTCCTTACACCGGGACAGTCCACAGATACGCAGTATTTT
CDR3: CSVGSVLTPGQSTDTQYF

size: NA
V: TRBV5-1
length: 15
J: TRBJ2-2
D: NA
DNA: TGCGCCAGCAGCCCGGACAGGGAGGGGACCGGGGAGCTGTTTTTT
CDR3: CASSPDREGTGELFF

size: NA
V: TRBV11-3
length: 13
J: TRBJ1-1
D: TRBD1
DNA: TGTGCCAGCAGCTTAGTGCAGGGGGCATTGGCTTTCTTT
CDR3: CASSLVQGALAFF

size: NA
V: TRBV6-5
length: 14
J: TRBJ2-2
D: NA
DNA: TGTGCCAGCAAAAGACAGTCGAACACCGGGGAGCTGTTTTTT
CDR3: CASKRQSNTGELFF

size: NA
V: TRBV5-1
length: 14
J: TRBJ2-7
D: TRBD1
DNA: TGCGCCAGCAGCCCGGGACAGGGATTCTACGAGCAGTACTTC
CDR3: CASSPGQGFYEQYF

size: NA
V: TRBV6-5
length: 14
J: TRBJ1-1
D: NA
DNA: TGTGCCAGCAAGACCAGGGTTCTGGGCACTGAAGCTTTCTTT
CDR3: CASKTRVLGTEAFF

size: NA
V: TRBV19
length: 12
J: TRBJ2-5
D: NA
DNA: TGTGCCAGTAGTAATGTTCAGGAGACCCAGTACTTC
CDR3: CASSNVQETQYF

size: NA
V: TRBV29-1
length: 14
J: TRBJ1-6
D: TRBD1
DNA: TGCAGCGTTGCCTCGGGACAGTCAAATTCACCCCTCCACTTT
CDR3: CSVASGQSNSPLHF

size: NA
V: TRBV30
length: 13
J: TRBJ2-1
D: NA
DNA: TGTGCCGAGGGCAGGAGCTCCTACAATGAGCAGTTCTTC
CDR3: CAEGRSSYNEQFF

size: NA
V: TRBV6-5
length: 15
J: TRBJ1-3
D: NA
DNA: TGTGCCAGCAGTTACTCAGCTATCTCTGGAAACACCATATATTTT
CDR3: CASSYSAISGNTIYF

size: few
V: TRBV28
length: 14
J: TRBJ1-1
D: NA
DNA: TGTGCCAGCACCCTAGGACAGTTGAACACTGAAGCTTTCTTT
CDR3: CASTLGQLNTEAFF

size: NA
V: TRBV28
length: 15
J: TRBJ2-3
D: TRBD1
DNA: TGTGCCAGCAGTACGGGACAGGACAACACAGATACGCAGTATTTT
CDR3: CASSTGQDNTDTQYF

size: NA
V: TRBV19
length: 13
J: TRBJ2-3
D: NA
DNA: TGTGCCAGTAGTATCCCTAGCACAGATACGCAGTATTTT
CDR3: CASSIPSTDTQYF

size: NA
V: TRBV29-1
length: 13
J: TRBJ2-5
D: NA
DNA: TGCAGCGGACGAGGGTCGTCCAAAGAGACCCAGTACTTC
CDR3: CSGRGSSKETQYF

size: NA
V: TRBV29-1
length: 12
J: TRBJ2-7
D: NA
DNA: TGCAGCGTCCTCACCGGGGCCTACGAGCAGTACTTC
CDR3: CSVLTGAYEQYF

size: once
V: TRBV9
length: 13
J: TRBJ1-6
D: NA
DNA: TGTGCCAGCAGCGGACAGGACAATTCACCCCTCCACTTT
CDR3: CASSGQDNSPLHF

size: NA
V: TRBV19
length: 16
J: TRBJ2-6
D: NA
DNA: TGTGCCAGTAGTATATGGGCCCTCACTGGGGCCAACGTCCTGACTTTC
CDR3: CASSIWALTGANVLTF

size: NA
V: TRBV27
length: 19
J: TRBJ1-3
D: NA
DNA: TGTGCCAGCCCCTTTCATGCCCTCACAGGGTCCCCTTCTGGAAACACCATATATTTT
CDR3: CASPFHALTGSPSGNTIYF

size: NA
V: TRBV3-1/TRBV3-2
length: 12
J: TRBJ2-7
D: TRBD2
DNA: TGTGCCAGCAGCGGGAGCGGGGACGAGCAGTACTTC
CDR3: CASSGSGDEQYF

size: NA
V: TRBV5-4
length: 17
J: TRBJ2-2
D: NA
DNA: TGTGCCAGCAGCTGGGTTACGGGGGGCGCGAACACCGGGGAGCTGTTTTTT
CDR3: CASSWVTGGANTGELFF

size: once
V: TRBV5-4
length: 17
J: TRBJ2-6
D: NA
DNA: TGTGCCAGCAGCCGCGGAGGGGTAGGAGCTGGGGCCAACGTCCTGACTTTC
CDR3: CASSRGGVGAGANVLTF

size: NA
V: TRBV10-3
length: 14
J: TRBJ1-1
D: NA
DNA: TGTGCCATCAGTGAGTCTGGGGGCGGCACTGAAGCTTTCTTT
CDR3: CAISESGGGTEAFF

size: NA
V: TRBV10-3
length: 14
J: TRBJ2-2
D: NA
DNA: TGTGCCATCGGAGACTCTAGGAACACCGGGGAGCTGTTTTTT
CDR3: CAIGDSRNTGELFF

size: once
V: TRBV3-1/TRBV3-2
length: 15
J: TRBJ2-5
D: TRBD2
DNA: TGTGCCAGCAGCCAAAATGTGATAGCGGGGGAGACCCAGTACTTC
CDR3: CASSQNVIAGETQYF

size: NA
V: TRBV5-5
length: 16
J: TRBJ1-1
D: TRBD1
DNA: TGTGCCAGCAGCTTGTACCGCGGGACAGCGAACACTGAAGCTTTCTTT
CDR3: CASSLYRGTANTEAFF

size: once
V: TRBV29-1
length: 13
J: TRBJ2-5
D: NA
DNA: TGCAGCGGACAAGGACTAGGGGGAGAGACCCAGTACTTC
CDR3: CSGQGLGGETQYF

size: NA
V: TRBV6-5
length: 16
J: TRBJ2-1
D: TRBD2
DNA: TGTGCCAGCAGTTCCCTAGCGGGTGGGGGGGTGAATGAGCAGTTCTTC
CDR3: CASSSLAGGGVNEQFF

size: once
V: TRBV10-3
length: 16
J: TRBJ2-2
D: TRBD2
DNA: TGTGCCATCAGTGAGCGGCTAGCGGGAAGCACCGGGGAGCTGTTTTTT
CDR3: CAISERLAGSTGELFF

size: NA
V: TRBV7-9
length: 13
J: TRBJ2-7
D: NA
DNA: TGTGCCAGCAGCTTAGGAGCCAGCGGCGAGCAGTACTTC
CDR3: CASSLGASGEQYF

size: large
V: TRBV2
length: 13
J: TRBJ2-1
D: TRBD1
DNA: TGTGCCAGCGACGAGACAGGGTGGGCTGAGCAGTTCTTC
CDR3: CASDETGWAEQFF

size: once
V: TRBV7-2
length: 13
J: TRBJ1-1
D: NA
DNA: TGTGCCAGCAGCTTCACAGGGAACACTGAAGCTTTCTTT
CDR3: CASSFTGNTEAFF

size: NA
V: TRBV4-3
length: 14
J: TRBJ1-1
D: NA
DNA: TGCGCCAGCAGCCAAGAAGGGAGAGGCTTTGAAGCTTTCTTT
CDR3: CASSQEGRGFEAFF

size: few
V: TRBV15
length: 12
J: TRBJ2-7
D: NA
DNA: TGTGCCACCAGTCAGACAGGCTACGAGCAGTACTTC
CDR3: CATSQTGYEQYF

size: once
V: TRBV19
length: 13
J: TRBJ1-1
D: NA
DNA: TGTGCCAGTAGTGATTACAGCGGAACTGAAGCTTTCTTT
CDR3: CASSDYSGTEAFF

size: NA
V: TRBV14
length: 14
J: TRBJ1-6
D: TRBD1
DNA: TGTGCCAGCAGTCCAGGCAGGGGGGATTCACCCCTCCACTTT
CDR3: CASSPGRGDSPLHF

size: NA
V: TRBV7-2
length: 13
J: TRBJ2-3
D: TRBD2
DNA: TGTGCCAGCAATCTAGCGGGCACAGATACGCAGTATTTT
CDR3: CASNLAGTDTQYF

size: NA
V: TRBV5-1
length: 15
J: TRBJ1-6
D: NA
DNA: TGCGCCAGCTCCCCGCAGCCGGGAGGTAATTCACCCCTCCACTTT
CDR3: CASSPQPGGNSPLHF

size: NA
V: TRBV6-2/TRBV6-3
length: 17
J: TRBJ2-7
D: TRBD2
DNA: TGTGCCAGCAGTTACTCCAAGACTAGCGGGGCCTCCTACGAGCAGTACTTC
CDR3: CASSYSKTSGASYEQYF